A single sample gave rise to the 27 T cell receptor beta chains below, sequenced in a study of blood T cells in healthy people across ages. A second PCR, run for roughly 7 to 12 cycles, used a sample-barcoded 5' primer plus a J-beta primer mix. TCRdb re-analysed the 5' RACE reads in MiXCR, keeping a single row per CDR3 protein. The sample contains 700,000 to 850,000 distinct CDR3 sequences, approximately 55% of which appear only once. Sequencing was carried out using blood. The receptors here all came from a man older than 75 in good health.

This chain uses TRBV10-3 with TRBJ2-3; 8 positions match TRBD1. The CDR3 loop spans 14 amino acids. Germline trimming cut 10 bases from V and 2 bases from J; bases unmatched to any gene: 8. Germline V gene lookup returns CDR1 ENHRY and CDR2 SYGVKD. The CDR3 loop is CATKDRGITDTQYF. In DNA form, the CDR3 reads TGTGCCACCAAAGACAGGGGAATCACAGATACGCAGTATTTT.

The chain employs TRBV21-1 and TRBJ2-5; the table's D call TRBD1 went unverified against the DNA. TRBV21-1 is annotated as a pseudogene. The CDR3 spans 13 residues. The CDR3 loop is CASSFRDSNKQYF. The CDR3, as DNA: TGTGCCAGCAGCTTCCGGGACAGCAATAAGCAGTACTTC.

The chain has TRBV3-1 and TRBJ2-7; D remains unclear. Looked up from germline, CDR1 is LGHDT and CDR2 is YNNKEL (reference sequence). The ends were cut back, 2 bases at V and 2 bases at J, with 7 bases in the middle. The length of the CDR3 is 13 residues. CDR3 region: CASSQRWAYEQYF. CDR3 coding DNA: TGTGCCAGCAGCCAACGCTGGGCCTACGAGCAGTACTTC.

The chain's CDR3 is CSARGFRLSTDTQYF. CDR3 DNA sequence: TGCAGTGCTAGAGGGTTCCGGTTGAGCACAGATACGCAGTATTTT. V and J are TRBV20-1 and TRBJ2-3; no clear D. The germline CDR1 and CDR2 sequences are DFQATT and SNEGSKA (reference sequence). This CDR3 is 15 amino acids long. Trimming stripped 1 base from V and 0 bases from J, with 11 bases between.

This clonotype showed up just a few times. The rearrangement links TRBV5-1 to TRBJ2-7; 9 bases line up with TRBD1. This CDR3 contains 14 residues. Unmatched junction bases numbered 10, after V lost 7 bases and J lost 5 bases. Per the germline V gene, CDR1 is SGHRS and CDR2 is YFSETQ. Here the CDR3 reads CASSAGTGSNEQYF. In nucleotides, the CDR3 is TGCGCCAGCTCCGCGGGGACAGGGAGTAACGAGCAGTACTTC. The full variable domain, completed using reference TRBV5-1 and TRBJ2-7, is KAGVTQTPRYLIKTRGQQVTLSCSPISGHRSVSWYQQTPGQGLQFLFEYFSETQRNKGNFPGRFSGRQFSNSRSEMNVSTLELGDSALYLCASSAGTGSNEQYFGPGTRLTVT.

The J gene is TRBJ2-1, the V gene TRBV7-9; 9 bases agree with TRBD2. The CDR3 extends over 18 amino acids. Germline V gene data show CDR1 as SEHNR and CDR2 as FQNEAQ (reference sequence). The V and J ends lost 2 bases and 2 bases, in that order; junction bases with no gene match: 10. The CDR3 DNA follows: TGTGCCAGCAGCTTAATGCCCCTAGCGGGACCTACCTACAATGAGCAGTTCTTC. Its translation: CASSLMPLAGPTYNEQFF.

V gene TRBV6-6 combines with J gene TRBJ2-1, with 8 bases lining up with TRBD2. The J segment lost 0 bases and the V segment lost 6 bases, leaving 7 bases of the junction unmatched. CDR3 size: 16 residues. CDR1 is MNHNY, CDR2 SVGAGI, per germline (reference sequence). CDR3 DNA sequence: TGTGCCAGCAGGACCGGGACTAGAAGCTCCTACAATGAGCAGTTCTTC. Protein sequence: CASRTGTRSSYNEQFF.

The rearrangement uses TRBV5-5 and TRBJ2-2, with 9 bases matching TRBD2. The CDR3 is 15 amino acids. In germline, CDR1 is SGHKS, CDR2 YYEKEE (reference sequence). The V segment lost 5 bases and the J segment 2 bases; nucleotides outside the gene matches: 4. CDR3 DNA sequence: TGTGCCAGCAGTCCTAGCGGGATTAACACCGGGGAGCTGTTTTTT. It encodes CASSPSGINTGELFF.

V is TRBV7-3 and J is TRBJ2-1; 13 bases align to TRBD2. V dropped 4 bases and J dropped 3; count of bases not matched to a gene: 12. Germline V gene data show CDR1 as SGHTA and CDR2 as FQGTGA. The CDR3 sequence is 19 residues long. The CDR3 DNA reads TGTGCCAGCAGCTCCGAAGTCACTAGCGGGAGGGCTAGCTACAATGAGCAGTTCTTC. It yields the protein CASSSEVTSGRASYNEQFF.

This chain uses TRBV11-3 with TRBJ2-3; 7 bases are shared with TRBD2. The ends lost 5 bases at V and 1 base at J; junction bases unmatched: 12. This CDR3 is built from 17 residues. Germline CDR1 reads SGHNT; CDR2 reads YENEEA. The CDR3 bases are TGTGCCAGCAGCCCGGCTCGGGGGGACTCTGGCACAGATACGCAGTATTTT. Its protein product is CASSPARGDSGTDTQYF.

V and J are TRBV7-6 and TRBJ2-1; the D gene could be TRBD1 or TRBD2 (6 bases each). The DNA end is a closer match to TRBJ2-7, so the J assignment may be wrong. This CDR3 region has 17 residues. In germline, CDR1 is SGHVS, CDR2 FNYEAQ. The CDR3 DNA is TGTGCCAGCAGCTTATGGGGGCGGGCGGCGGACTACAATGAGCAGTACTTC. The encoded protein is CASSLWGRAADYNEQYF.

This clonotype has more than one count but fewer than ten. V and J are TRBV3-1 and TRBJ2-1, with D perhaps TRBD2 (6 bases). CDR1 and CDR2 from the germline V gene are LGHDT and YNNKEL (reference sequence). The V and J ends lost 0 bases and 4 bases respectively, with 10 bases between them. The CDR3 totals 15 residues. For the CDR3, the DNA is TGTGCCAGCAGCCAAGATAGCGGAATTTACAATGAGCAGTTCTTC. It yields the protein CASSQDSGIYNEQFF.

The V call is TRBV7-6, the J call TRBJ2-7, with 11 bases that match TRBD2. The V and J ends lost 3 bases and 4 bases, in that order; junction bases with no gene match: 11. This CDR3 is built from 17 residues. CDR1 is SGHVS, CDR2 FNYEAQ, per germline. This CDR3 reads CASSFGSSGRPGYEQYF. CDR3 coding DNA: TGTGCCAGCAGCTTCGGGTCTAGCGGGAGGCCCGGTTACGAGCAGTACTTC.

This clonotype appeared a few times. This chain joins TRBV7-9 and TRBJ2-5; tentatively, D is TRBD1 (6 bases). Trimming pared 1 base from V and 1 base from J, leaving 10 bases between. This CDR3 comprises 15 residues. Germline CDR1 SEHNR, CDR2 FQNEAQ (reference sequence). The CDR3 sequence: CASSLVSRGQETQYF. The DNA of the CDR3 is TGTGCCAGCAGCTTAGTATCCAGGGGCCAAGAGACCCAGTACTTC.

The chain joins TRBV9 to TRBJ1-1; D unclear. CDR3 length: 13 amino acids. Germline values: CDR1 SGDLS, CDR2 YYNGEE. Deletions cut 0 bases from V and 1 base from J, with 4 bases between. This CDR3 reads CASSVAKNTEAFF. DNA for the CDR3: TGTGCCAGCAGCGTAGCTAAGAACACTGAAGCTTTCTTT.

V is TRBV7-9 and J is TRBJ2-7; 7 nucleotides line up with TRBD2. Germline CDR1 and CDR2: SEHNR and FQNEAQ (reference sequence). This CDR3 contains 16 residues. V lost 5 bases, J lost 3 bases, and 13 bases stayed unmatched. The CDR3 loop reads CASSPVGGRGSYEQYF. CDR3 nucleotides: TGTGCCAGCAGCCCGGTGGGAGGGCGGGGAAGCTACGAGCAGTACTTC. The full variable domain, completed using reference TRBV7-9 and TRBJ2-7, is DTGVSQNPRHKITKRGQNVTFRCDPISEHNRLYWYRQTLGQGPEFLTYFQNEAQLEKSRLLSDRFSAERPKGSFSTLEIQRTEQGDSAMYLCASSPVGGRGSYEQYFGPGTRLTVT.

V is TRBV20-1 and J is TRBJ2-2; TRBD2 agrees at 13 bases. This CDR3 is 18 amino acids long. Trimming took 1 base from V and 7 from J; bases not matched to a gene: 12. CDR1 and CDR2 from the germline V gene are DFQATT and SNEGSKA (reference sequence). The CDR3 region is CSARGQSRTSGSSGELFF. CDR3 DNA: TGCAGTGCTAGAGGACAATCGAGGACTAGCGGGAGTAGCGGGGAGCTGTTTTTT.

The rearrangement joins TRBV6-5 to TRBJ2-7; D possibly matches TRBD1 or TRBD2 (6 bases each). This CDR3 comprises 15 residues. V gave up 6 bases and J gave up 6 bases, with 21 bases separating them. Germline CDR1 MNHEY, CDR2 SVGAGI. The CDR3 spells CASRGYPGGLGEQYF. The DNA of the CDR3 is TGTGCCAGCAGGGGCTACCCTGGGGGGCTCGGCGAGCAGTACTTC.

This clonotype showed up just a few times. The V gene is TRBV25-1, the J gene TRBJ1-4; a weak D match, TRBD1 (6 bases). CDR3 length: 15 amino acids. V lost 8 bases and J 8 bases, leaving 21 bases between the germline ends. Germline V CDR1 and CDR2: MGHDK, SYGVNS. The CDR3 region is CASQGSGAPREKLFF. CDR3 coding DNA: TGTGCCAGCCAGGGGTCAGGGGCGCCAAGGGAAAAACTGTTTTTT.

V is TRBV9 and J is TRBJ2-7; D call uncertain. The germline V gene encodes CDR1 SGDLS and CDR2 YYNGEE. V was cut by 4 bases and J by 1 base, with 24 bases left in between. The CDR3 sequence is 18 residues long. CDR3 DNA: TGTGCCAGCAGCCTTTACCCGATTGCGTCGGATGGGTCCTACGAGCAGTACTTC. This translates into CASSLYPIASDGSYEQYF.

The V call is TRBV6-1, the J call TRBJ2-1, with D unclear. This CDR3 region has 15 residues. V dropped 6 bases and J dropped 0 bases, with 12 bases sitting between them. From germline, CDR1 is MNHNS and CDR2 SASEGT. CDR3 protein: CASRGLGSSYNEQFF. The CDR3 region has the DNA TGTGCCAGCAGGGGGTTGGGTAGCTCCTACAATGAGCAGTTCTTC.

The rearrangement joins TRBV6-5 to TRBJ2-5; D is unresolved. This CDR3 has 13 residues. In germline, CDR1 is MNHEY, CDR2 SVGAGI. Trimming left V 5 bases short and J 5 bases short, with 12 bases between. DNA of the CDR3: TGTGCCAGCAGTGCCCCTAGTTCCGAGACCCAGTACTTC. It encodes CASSAPSSETQYF.

This clonotype was detected only a few times. The genes are TRBV29-1 and TRBJ2-7, with 8 bases matching TRBD2. V lost 0 bases to trimming and J lost 9 bases; unmatched junction nucleotides: 7. Germline assignment: CDR1 SQVTM and CDR2 ANQGSEA. The CDR3 is 13 amino acids. The CDR3 DNA reads TGCAGCGTTGAAGAAGGGACTAGTCGGCCGCAGTACTTC. This codes for CSVEEGTSRPQYF.

J is TRBJ1-2 and V is TRBV6-5, with D possibly TRBD1 on 6 matching bases. Germline V lookup: CDR1 MNHEY, CDR2 SVGAGI. V lost 3 bases, J lost 4 bases, and 12 bases lay in between. This CDR3 region has 14 residues. DNA for the CDR3: TGTGCCAGCAGTTATGGTTCGGGGGCCTATGGCTACACCTTC. Translated, it gives CASSYGSGAYGYTF.

With regard to this clonotype: The junction does not match germline at one end; this may be a read error. This sequence joins TRBV7-2 and TRBJ1-4; D may be TRBD1 (6 bases). The CDR3 consists of 16 residues. Germline CDR1 is SGHTA and CDR2 is FQGNSA. CDR3 bases: TGTGTCAGCAGCGTTTTGGGTGACAGGTCTCAGGAAAAACTGTTTTTT. Translating gives CVSSVLGDRSQEKLFF.

This chain connects TRBV6-6 to TRBJ1-2; D is perhaps TRBD1 (6 bases). The CDR3 covers 13 residues. From germline, CDR1 is MNHNY and CDR2 SVGAGI (reference sequence). V shed 4 bases and J shed 4 bases, with 10 bases lying between them. In DNA form, the CDR3 reads TGTGCCAGCAGTTCGGACAGCTTCTATGGCTACACCTTC. The encoded protein is CASSSDSFYGYTF.

This clonotype was found a few times. The CDR3 region has the DNA TGCAGCGTTGAAGGGCTAACCGTCAGATACGCGTATTTT. Translated: CSVEGLTVRYAYF. This rearrangement joins TRBV29-1 to TRBJ2-3, with unresolved D. The CDR3 sequence is 13 residues long. Germline-derived CDR1 and CDR2 are SQVTM and ANQGSEA. Trimming removed 1 base at V and 14 bases at J, with 19 bases between.